Below are 27 T cell receptor beta chains sequenced from a single sample in a study of technical replicates of blood from four donors. Generated by immunoSEQ multiplex PCR, the TCRdb table keeps only in-frame clones and is missing some. This table has 55,000 to 75,000 clones, around 92% appearing once. Sequencing used PBMCs. All receptors come from a human donor in good health. Some clones in this sample may be carry-over from other donors' samples.

The genes are TRBV19 and TRBJ2-7; a weak D match, TRBD1 (6 bases). Germline V gives CDR1 LNHDA, CDR2 SQIVND (reference sequence). The CDR3 is 13 amino acids. Between the trimmed V and J ends, which lost 5 bases and 5 bases, there was a span of 13 bases. CDR3 in amino acids: CASSPTGYHEQYF. CDR3 in DNA: TGTGCCAGTAGTCCCACAGGGTATCACGAGCAGTACTTC.

V and J are TRBV5-1 and TRBJ1-4; D remains unclear. The CDR3 is made up of 15 amino acids. CDR1 is SGHRS and CDR2 is YFSETQ in the germline V gene. V was shortened by 1 base and J by 7 bases, with 14 bases between the two germline ends. The CDR3, as DNA: TGCGCCAGCAGCTTGATCGCGGGATCGGGTGAAAAACTGTTTTTT. This translates into CASSLIAGSGEKLFF.

The chain combines TRBV5-6 with TRBJ2-5, with 8 bases lining up with TRBD2. V was pared by 4 bases and J by 1 base, with 3 bases of the junction left unmatched. The CDR3 runs 14 residues. The V gene's germline CDR1 is SGHDT and CDR2 YYEEEE. Here the CDR3 DNA reads TGTGCCAGCAGCCTACGGGGGGGCCAAGAGACCCAGTACTTC. It encodes CASSLRGGQETQYF.

CDR3 coding DNA: TGTGCCAGCAGTGAACTCTCAGGCCGGCAGCCCCAGCATTTT. Translating gives CASSELSGRQPQHF. The chain employs TRBV6-1 and TRBJ1-5, with D unclear. Germline-derived CDR1 and CDR2 are MNHNS and SASEGT. CDR3 length: 14 amino acids. The V end was cut by 2 bases, the J end by 7 bases, with 12 bases between.

The chain combines TRBV10-3 with TRBJ1-5; 7 nucleotides align to TRBD1. V shed 6 bases, J shed 5 bases, and the junction held 4 bases outside the gene matches. In germline, CDR1 is ENHRY, CDR2 SYGVKD. This CDR3 is 13 amino acids long. CDR3 loop: CAISPGGYQPQHF. The CDR3 nucleotides read TGTGCCATCAGCCCAGGGGGGTATCAGCCCCAGCATTTT.

The rearrangement joins TRBV29-1 to TRBJ2-7; D possibly corresponds to TRBD2 (6 bases). The CDR3 is 10 residues long. Per germline, CDR1 SQVTM and CDR2 ANQGSEA. Deletions cut 4 bases from V and 5 bases from J, with 6 bases between. CDR3 amino acids: CSVGEDEQYF. DNA of the CDR3: TGCAGCGTTGGGGAGGACGAGCAGTACTTC.

V is TRBV9 and J is TRBJ2-1, with D possibly being TRBD2 (6 bases). The CDR3 spans 15 residues. Germline loops: CDR1 SGDLS, CDR2 YYNGEE. V was trimmed by 1 base and J by 5 bases, leaving 13 bases between them. Here the CDR3 reads CASSVTSYPDNEQFF. The CDR3 DNA reads TGTGCCAGCAGCGTAACTAGCTATCCAGACAATGAGCAGTTCTTC.

V gene TRBV11-3 combines with J gene TRBJ2-1, with 8 nucleotides matching TRBD1. V trimming: 4 bases; J trimming: 3 bases; junction bases outside the gene matches: 11. CDR1 is SGHNT, CDR2 YENEEA, per germline. This CDR3 has 17 amino acids. CDR3 DNA sequence: TGTGCCAGCAGCTCACAGACAGGGGTCGGAGGCTACAATGAGCAGTTCTTC. Its protein product is CASSSQTGVGGYNEQFF.

This clone was observed once. The J gene is TRBJ1-2, the V gene TRBV29-1, with 9 bases matching TRBD1. This CDR3 has 17 residues. Germline CDR1 is SQVTM and CDR2 is ANQGSEA. Germline trimming cut 3 bases from V and 0 bases from J; bases unmatched to any gene: 11. The CDR3 spells CSVDDPGQGIANYGYTF. CDR3 DNA: TGCAGCGTTGATGACCCAGGACAGGGGATAGCTAACTATGGCTACACCTTC. The whole variable domain, filled in from reference TRBV29-1 and TRBJ1-2, reads SAVISQKPSRDICQRGTSLTIQCQVDSQVTMMFWYRQQPGQSLTLIATANQGSEATYESGFVIDKFPISRPNLTFSTLTVSNMSPEDSSIYLCSVDDPGQGIANYGYTFGSGTRLTVV.

The chain employs TRBV6-1 and TRBJ2-7, with D perhaps matching TRBD2 (6 bases). This CDR3 has 16 amino acids. The V gene's germline CDR1 is MNHNS and CDR2 SASEGT. Trimming shortened V by 0 bases and J by 5 bases, and 17 bases separated the two germline ends. CDR3 residues: CASSEASGEGMDEQYF. The CDR3 DNA is TGTGCCAGCAGTGAAGCTAGCGGAGAGGGCATGGACGAGCAGTACTTC.

CDR3 DNA: TGTGCCAGCACCCTCCTCAGCAGCGGGGGGCTCGCGGAGCTGTTTTTT. Its translation is CASTLLSSGGLAELFF. J is TRBJ2-2 and V is TRBV7-9; 9 bases line up with TRBD2. Germline values: CDR1 SEHNR, CDR2 FQNEAQ (reference sequence). CDR3 length: 16 amino acids. J lost 10 bases, V lost 7 bases, and 16 bases had no gene match. The whole variable domain, filled in from reference TRBV7-9 and TRBJ2-2, reads DTGVSQNPRHKITKRGQNVTFRCDPISEHNRLYWYRQTLGQGPEFLTYFQNEAQLEKSRLLSDRFSAERPKGSFSTLEIQRTEQGDSAMYLCASTLLSSGGLAELFFGEGSRLTVL.

CDR3 bases: TGTGCCAGCAGCAAGACCGCAGGGACTTCACAAGAGACCCAGTACTTC. Translating it yields CASSKTAGTSQETQYF. This rearrangement joins TRBV4-2 to TRBJ2-5; D might be TRBD2 (6 bases). Germline V gives CDR1 LGHNA, CDR2 YNFKEQ. This CDR3 region has 16 residues. Trimming cost V 5 bases and J 2 bases, with 18 bases left between them.

This clone was detected only a few times. The chain couples TRBV10-3 to TRBJ2-7; 7 bases are shared with TRBD1. CDR3 length: 12 amino acids. V was clipped by 4 bases and J by 6 bases; unmatched bases: 3. From germline, CDR1 is ENHRY and CDR2 SYGVKD. In nucleotides, the CDR3 is TGTGCCATCAGTGCAAGGGGGCGCGAGCAGTACTTC. Translated, it gives CAISARGREQYF.

The DNA for the CDR3 is TGTGCCAGCAGTACCACAGTCCTCTCTGGAAACACCATATATTTT. Its protein is CASSTTVLSGNTIYF. The J gene is TRBJ1-3, the V gene TRBV6-5; D is uncertain. Germline V gene data show CDR1 as MNHEY and CDR2 as SVGAGI. V was pared by 5 bases and J by 0 bases, with 11 bases between. CDR3 length equals 15 residues.

This rearrangement joins TRBV30 to TRBJ1-6; 8 nucleotides line up with TRBD1. Germline trimming cut 2 bases from V and 7 bases from J; bases unmatched to any gene: 7. There are 15 residues in the CDR3. CDR1 is GTSNPN and CDR2 is SVGIG in the germline V gene (reference sequence). The CDR3 DNA follows: TGTGCCTGGAGTACAGGGACAGGCAAAAATTCACCCCTCCACTTT. Its translation is CAWSTGTGKNSPLHF.

The chain joins TRBV5-1 to TRBJ2-1, with TRBD2 identical over 16 bases. The CDR3 spans 15 residues. From germline, CDR1 is SGHRS and CDR2 YFSETQ. Trimming cost V 3 bases and J 8 bases; bases outside gene matches: 2. The CDR3 sequence: CASSSGTSGGDEQFF. The CDR3 bases are TGCGCCAGCAGCTCCGGGACTAGCGGGGGGGATGAGCAGTTCTTC.

This chain links TRBV18 with TRBJ1-2; a possible D gene is TRBD1 (5 bases). CDR3 size: 14 residues. The V gene's germline CDR1 is KGHSH and CDR2 LQKENI. Trimming cost V 0 bases and J 5 bases, with 10 bases left between them. CDR3 bases: TGTGCCAGCTCACCACCGACAGTTAGGTATGGCTACACCTTC. Its protein is CASSPPTVRYGYTF.

The CDR3 region has the DNA TGTGCCAGCAGCTCTATCCGGGCAGCGGGCGATTCCTACAATGAGCAGTTCTTC. It translates to CASSSIRAAGDSYNEQFF. This chain connects TRBV11-2 to TRBJ2-1; D may be TRBD2 (6 bases). The CDR3 consists of 18 residues. Trimming removed 4 bases from V and 1 base from J, with 20 bases in between. In germline, CDR1 is SGHAT, CDR2 FQNNGV.

The chain couples TRBV4-3 to TRBJ2-3, with 12 bases lining up with TRBD2. Germline CDR1 and CDR2: LGHNA and YSLEER. This CDR3 contains 14 residues. Trimming at V came to 0 bases and at J to 11 bases, leaving 3 bases not matched to a gene. CDR3 residues: CASSQEWTSGEQYF. Here the CDR3 DNA reads TGCGCCAGCAGCCAAGAGTGGACTAGCGGGGAGCAGTATTTT.

The DNA of the CDR3 is TGCAGCGTTGAAAGGGGACAGGGGGCCGGGGAGCAGTACTTC. This sequence encodes CSVERGQGAGEQYF. The V and J genes are TRBV29-1 and TRBJ2-7, with 12 bases identical to TRBD1. The junction had 6 bases not matched to a gene; V was cut back by 2 bases and J by 7 bases. The CDR3 is 14 amino acids. The germline CDR1 and CDR2 sequences are SQVTM and ANQGSEA.

V is TRBV7-2 and J is TRBJ1-1, with D possibly matching TRBD1 (6 bases). The V gene's germline CDR1 is SGHTA and CDR2 FQGNSA. Deletions cut 1 base from V and 4 bases from J, with 10 bases between. This CDR3 spans 14 amino acids. In DNA, the CDR3 is TGTGCCAGCAGCTTAGGTCCAGGGGTCACTGAAGCTTTCTTT. Residues: CASSLGPGVTEAFF.

The chain recombines TRBV18 with TRBJ2-5; TRBD1 is a possible D gene (6 bases). From germline, CDR1 is KGHSH and CDR2 LQKENI. Trimming shortened V by 1 base and J by 1 base, and 7 bases separated the two germline ends. The CDR3 contains 14 residues. As DNA, the CDR3 is TGTGCCAGCTCACCACGACAGGTCCAAGAGACCCAGTACTTC. This translates into CASSPRQVQETQYF.

The chain recombines TRBV5-1 with TRBJ2-5, with TRBD1 as a possible D gene (6 bases). V was cut by 3 bases and J by 7 bases, with 16 bases left in between. CDR1 and CDR2 (germline): SGHRS, YFSETQ. This CDR3 comprises 14 residues. Here the CDR3 reads CASSSMGAGATQYF. CDR3 bases: TGCGCCAGCAGCTCAATGGGGGCCGGTGCGACCCAGTACTTC.

This clone appeared a few times. The rearrangement uses TRBV13 and TRBJ2-7, with a weak D call TRBD1 (5 bases). Germline V gives CDR1 PRHDT, CDR2 FYEKMQ (reference sequence). This CDR3 region has 16 residues. V shed 5 bases and J shed 0 bases, with 17 bases lying between them. The CDR3 region has the DNA TGTGCCAGCAGCCCCCTAGGGGAAAGCCCCTCCTACGAGCAGTACTTC. As protein: CASSPLGESPSYEQYF.

The chain combines TRBV7-9 with TRBJ1-2; D not resolved. V lost 2 bases to trimming and J lost 0 bases, with 10 bases between them. This CDR3 comprises 15 residues. Germline V gene sequence: CDR1 SEHNR, CDR2 FQNEAQ (reference sequence). The CDR3 nucleotides are TGTGCCAGCAGCTTATATCCGGGAACTAACTATGGCTACACCTTC. Translated: CASSLYPGTNYGYTF.

V is TRBV7-7 and J is TRBJ1-1, with a tentative D call TRBD1 (5 bases). V was pared by 5 bases and J by 4 bases, with 11 bases between. CDR1 and CDR2 from the germline V gene are SSHAT and FNYEAQ (reference sequence). The CDR3 runs to 13 residues. Here the CDR3 reads CASSPSGVTEAFF. The CDR3 DNA follows: TGTGCCAGCAGCCCCTCGGGGGTCACTGAAGCTTTCTTT.

The rearrangement joins TRBV5-6 to TRBJ1-5; 7 bases line up with TRBD1. Germline V gene lookup returns CDR1 SGHDT and CDR2 YYEEEE. This CDR3 region has 15 residues. The V gene end was trimmed by 4 bases and the J gene end by 1 base; junction bases not matched to a gene: 5. The CDR3 DNA sequence: TGTGCCAGCAGCCCCGGGACAGAAAGCAATCAGCCCCAGCATTTT. Residues: CASSPGTESNQPQHF.